These T cell receptor beta chains were read from a single sample in a study of T cells in Graves' hyperthyroidism and ophthalmopathy. TCRdb re-derived calls from the multiplex PCR reads in MiXCR, one entry per CDR3 protein. The data contain approximately 360,000 distinct CDR3 sequences, more than 20% of them singletons. The sequenced sample consisted of blood. Receptors originate from a man aged 45-65 years with Graves' hyperthyroidism. Both conserved end residues are trimmed from each CDR3. Each record gives: V gene, D gene, J gene, CDR3 protein. The D gene is left open where the match is weak.

TRBV4-2	.	TRBJ2-5	ASSQDGRGETQY
TRBV7-2	.	TRBJ2-5	ASSRASPQETQY
TRBV6-1	TRBD2	TRBJ2-2	ASSPLPTSGNTGELF
TRBV7-9	TRBD2	TRBJ2-1	ASSPPVSGSFYEQF
TRBV20-1	.	TRBJ2-7	SARDREDYEQY
TRBV10-3	.	TRBJ2-7	AISVGGISSYEQY
TRBV11-1	.	TRBJ2-7	ASSLGTSFREQY
TRBV7-9	TRBD1	TRBJ2-5	ASSQGTVQEAQY
TRBV6-1	.	TRBJ1-6	ASMRDHSYNSPLH
TRBV20-1	TRBD1	TRBJ2-1	SATHTGGSYNEQF
TRBV7-2	.	TRBJ2-7	ASSLAAGPWEQY
TRBV12-3/TRBV12-4	.	TRBJ1-1	ASRPSTSNTEAF
TRBV29-1	.	TRBJ2-3	SVNAGRRTDTQY
TRBV5-1	TRBD2	TRBJ2-1	ASSFAGGGILREQF
TRBV7-2	.	TRBJ1-1	ASSSQGFTEAF
TRBV27	TRBD1	TRBJ2-3	ASSLNTGGYTDTQY
TRBV2	TRBD1	TRBJ2-7	ASSRTGTSYEQY
TRBV7-2	.	TRBJ2-3	ASSDGLTDTQY
TRBV7-9	.	TRBJ2-1	ASSRPQIGEEQF
TRBV5-1	.	TRBJ2-5	ASSSGRVGETQY
TRBV5-1	.	TRBJ1-1	ASSSDTYTEAF
TRBV6-5	.	TRBJ2-2	ASSYSSPTGELF
TRBV20-1	TRBD1	TRBJ2-7	SARNNRGSYEQC
TRBV20-1	TRBD1	TRBJ2-5	SASGTDKETQY